This TCR beta chain was recorded in a study of cytomegalovirus exposure and HLA in healthy donors. Regarding the study as a whole: TCR beta sequences reportedly predicted most subjects' HLA-A and HLA-B alleles accurately.

For this clone: What it binds is not known.

Vbeta (60) and Jbeta (13) primers were used in the PCR. Measured with immunoSEQ multiplex PCR; TCRdb has only the in-frame clones, and not every one. The sample totals 30,000 to 35,000 clones. Per germline, CDR1 LNHDA and CDR2 SQIVND (reference sequence). The CDR3 length is 15 residues. Trimming removed 2 bases at V and 3 bases at J, with 10 bases between. This rearrangement joins TRBV19 to TRBJ1-4; D perhaps matches TRBD1 (6 bases). This receptor was obtained from a woman between 40 and 50 years old in good health and CMV-seropositive. The sequencing sample was made of PBMCs. CDR3 region: CASSIQGFANEKLFF. CDR3 in DNA: TGTGCCAGTAGTATACAGGGGTTCGCTAATGAAAAACTGTTTTTT. The full variable domain, in which reference TRBV19 and TRBJ1-4 provide the parts outside the CDR3, is DGGITQSPKYLFRKEGQNVTLSCEQNLNHDAMYWYRQDPGQGLRLIYYSQIVNDFQKGDIAEGYSVSREKKESFPLTVTSAQKNPTAFYLCASSIQGFANEKLFFGSGTQLSVL.